This T cell receptor beta chain was identified in a study of memory CD8 T cells in hepatitis C reinfection. Findings and caveats of the study: Only four or five donors prevented definitive conclusions about public clonotypes.

The CDR3 extends over 14 amino acids. The germline gives CDR1 MGHDK, CDR2 SYGVNS. Trimming removed 4 bases from V and 2 bases from J, with 6 bases in between. Time point meaning: late/post reinfection, 12 to 24 weeks after detection. The sorted cells went straight to TCR sequencing with no prior in vitro expansion. Concerning this clone itself: The antigen is unknown.

Method: immunoSEQ multiplex PCR; TCRdb's copy keeps in-frame clones and lacks some. This repertoire shows just over 45,000 clones, approximately 92% found once; its top ten account for 0.6% to 0.85%. The chain recombines TRBV25-1 with TRBJ2-6; D unresolved. Sequencing was carried out using naive CD8+ T cells sorted from blood. The TCR was taken from a man aged 18 to 29 with hepatitis C virus infection. CDR3 in amino acids: CASSGATGANVLTF. CDR3 DNA: TGTGCCAGCAGTGGGGCTACTGGGGCCAACGTCCTGACTTTC.